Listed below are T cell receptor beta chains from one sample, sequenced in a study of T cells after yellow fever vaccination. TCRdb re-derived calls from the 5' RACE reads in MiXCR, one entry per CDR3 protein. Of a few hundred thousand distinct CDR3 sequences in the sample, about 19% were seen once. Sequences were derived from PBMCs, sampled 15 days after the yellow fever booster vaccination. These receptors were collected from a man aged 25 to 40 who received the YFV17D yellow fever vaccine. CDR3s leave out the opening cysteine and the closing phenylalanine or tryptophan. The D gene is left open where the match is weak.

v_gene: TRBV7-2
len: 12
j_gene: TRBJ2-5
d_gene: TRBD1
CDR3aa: ASGPTGGAETQY

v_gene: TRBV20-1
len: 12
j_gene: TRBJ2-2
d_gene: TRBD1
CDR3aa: SAKGDRNTGELF

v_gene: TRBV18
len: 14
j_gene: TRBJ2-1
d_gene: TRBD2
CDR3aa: ASSPLLAASGNEQF

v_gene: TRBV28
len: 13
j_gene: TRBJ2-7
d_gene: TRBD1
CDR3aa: ASSFPGTGSYEQY

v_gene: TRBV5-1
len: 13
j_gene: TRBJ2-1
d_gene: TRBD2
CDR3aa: ASSSLAGGHNEQF

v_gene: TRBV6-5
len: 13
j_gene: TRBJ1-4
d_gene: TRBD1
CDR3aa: ASSYSGTGDEKLF

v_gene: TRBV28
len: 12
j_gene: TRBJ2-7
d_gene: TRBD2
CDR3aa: ASSTGLAFLEQY

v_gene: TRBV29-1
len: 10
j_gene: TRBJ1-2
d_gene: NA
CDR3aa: SIPRIDYGYT

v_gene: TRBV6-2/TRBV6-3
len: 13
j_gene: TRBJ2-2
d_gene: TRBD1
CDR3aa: ATRQQGAGTGELF

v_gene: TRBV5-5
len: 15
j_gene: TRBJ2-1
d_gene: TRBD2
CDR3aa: ASSIGMGLAGDLEQF

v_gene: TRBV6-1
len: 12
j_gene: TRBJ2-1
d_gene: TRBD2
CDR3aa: ASRRGLAGGEQF

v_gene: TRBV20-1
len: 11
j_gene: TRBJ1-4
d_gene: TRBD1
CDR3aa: SAGDRGREKLF

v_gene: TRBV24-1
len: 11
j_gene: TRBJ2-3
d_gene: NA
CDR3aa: ATSDPMADTQY

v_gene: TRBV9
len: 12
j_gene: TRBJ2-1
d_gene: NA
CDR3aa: ASSDQGNKGEQF

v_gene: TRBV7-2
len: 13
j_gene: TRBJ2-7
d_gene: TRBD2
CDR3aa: ASASLVSGKYEQY

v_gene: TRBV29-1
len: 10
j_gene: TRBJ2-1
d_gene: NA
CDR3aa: SVAARYNEQF

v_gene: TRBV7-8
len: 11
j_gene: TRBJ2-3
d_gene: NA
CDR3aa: ASSPPREDTQY

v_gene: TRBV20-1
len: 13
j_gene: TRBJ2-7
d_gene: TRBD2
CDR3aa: SARTLAGGRYEQY

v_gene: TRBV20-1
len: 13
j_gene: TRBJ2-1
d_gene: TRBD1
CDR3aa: SVPGRQGARNEQF

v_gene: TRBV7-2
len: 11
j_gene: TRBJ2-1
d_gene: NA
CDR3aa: ASSLNSLNEQF

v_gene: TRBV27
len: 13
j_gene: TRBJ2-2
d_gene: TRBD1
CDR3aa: ASSLVYRGTGELF

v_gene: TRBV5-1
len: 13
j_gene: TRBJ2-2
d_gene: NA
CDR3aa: ASSVALALAGELF

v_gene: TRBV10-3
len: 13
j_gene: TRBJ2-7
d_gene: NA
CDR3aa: AISESGRGRDEQY

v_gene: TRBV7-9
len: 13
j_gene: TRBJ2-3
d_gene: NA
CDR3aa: ASSYRASSTDTQY

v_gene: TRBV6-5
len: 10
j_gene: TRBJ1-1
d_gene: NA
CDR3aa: ASSYRNTEAF

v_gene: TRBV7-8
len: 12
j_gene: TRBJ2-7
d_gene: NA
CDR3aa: ASSLSGIAYEQY

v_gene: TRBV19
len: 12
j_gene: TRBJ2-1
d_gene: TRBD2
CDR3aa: ASSMGGIYNEQF

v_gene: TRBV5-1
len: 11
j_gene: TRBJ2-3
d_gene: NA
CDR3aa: ASSLEGSDTQY

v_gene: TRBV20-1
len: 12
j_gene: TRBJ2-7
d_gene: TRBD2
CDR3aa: SAPGLAGPYEQY

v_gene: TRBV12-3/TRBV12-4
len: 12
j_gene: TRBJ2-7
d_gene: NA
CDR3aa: ASSLIRSSYEQY

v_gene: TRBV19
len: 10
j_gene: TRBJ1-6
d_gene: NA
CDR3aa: ASSPRDSPLH

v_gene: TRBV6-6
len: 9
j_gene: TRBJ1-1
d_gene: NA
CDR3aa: ASSYSSEAF

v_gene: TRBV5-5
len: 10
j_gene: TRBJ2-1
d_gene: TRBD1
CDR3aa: ASSPTGNEQF

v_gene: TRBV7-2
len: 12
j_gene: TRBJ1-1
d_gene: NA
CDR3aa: ASNLQHSNTEAF

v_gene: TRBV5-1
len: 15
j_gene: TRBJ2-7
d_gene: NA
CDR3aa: ASSLGGQGLSSYEQY

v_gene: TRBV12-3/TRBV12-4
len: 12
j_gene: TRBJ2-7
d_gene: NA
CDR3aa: ASTIGGPGYEQY

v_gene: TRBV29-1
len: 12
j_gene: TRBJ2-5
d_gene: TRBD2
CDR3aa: SVGLSGGAETQY

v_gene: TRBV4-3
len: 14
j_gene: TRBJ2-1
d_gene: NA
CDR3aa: ASSHRGGGAYNEQF

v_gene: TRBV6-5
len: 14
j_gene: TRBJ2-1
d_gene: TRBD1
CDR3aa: ASSYEGQLRYNEQF

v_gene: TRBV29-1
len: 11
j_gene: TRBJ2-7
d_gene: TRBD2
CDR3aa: SASGPFTYEQY

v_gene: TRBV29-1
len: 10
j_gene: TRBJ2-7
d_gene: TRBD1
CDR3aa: SATGGQGGQY

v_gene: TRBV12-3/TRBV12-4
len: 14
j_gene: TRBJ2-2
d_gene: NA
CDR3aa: ASSFEKYRASGELF

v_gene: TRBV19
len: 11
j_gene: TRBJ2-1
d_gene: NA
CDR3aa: ASISSTHNEQF

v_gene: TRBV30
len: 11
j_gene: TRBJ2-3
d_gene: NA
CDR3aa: AWAPTDTDTQY

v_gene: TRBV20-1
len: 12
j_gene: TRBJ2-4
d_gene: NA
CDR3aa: SARKGPAKNIQY

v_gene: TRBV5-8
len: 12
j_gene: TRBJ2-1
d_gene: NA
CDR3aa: ASSRSGQKDEQF

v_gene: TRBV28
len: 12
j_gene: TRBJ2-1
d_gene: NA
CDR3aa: ASRINRPPNEQF